Below, 17 T cell receptor beta chains from the same sample are listed, as sequenced in a study of high-grade serous ovarian cancer treatment subgroups. The assay was immunoSEQ multiplex PCR, and TCRdb's table has in-frame clones only and misses some. The sample lists around 2,700 clones, roughly four fifths occurring once. Tumor samples were obtained before definitive surgery or chemotherapy. The specimen sequenced was tumor tissue. The receptor source for this set is a human donor with high-grade serous ovarian cancer.

A single count supports this clone. The chain uses TRBV4-3 and TRBJ2-2; a possible D gene is TRBD1 (5 bases). V shed 4 bases and J shed 6 bases, with 12 bases lying between them. Germline V gene lookup returns CDR1 LGHNA and CDR2 YSLEER. There are 14 residues in the CDR3. The chain's CDR3 is CASSPYQGSGELFF. In nucleotides, the CDR3 is TGCGCCAGCAGCCCCTATCAGGGATCCGGGGAGCTGTTTTTT.

Judged by abundance, this clone is large. V gene TRBV25-1 combines with J gene TRBJ1-1; D is undetermined. The CDR3 spans 15 residues. Trimming removed 4 bases from V and 4 bases from J, with 16 bases in between. CDR1 is MGHDK and CDR2 is SYGVNS in the germline V gene. CDR3 bases: TGTGCCAGCAGTGGCTCGGTGATGGGGTCCACTGAAGCTTTCTTT. Its translation: CASSGSVMGSTEAFF.

CDR3 in DNA: TGTGCCAGCAGTTTCCCCGGGGCCCCAGGGGAGACCCAGTACTTC. Translating it yields CASSFPGAPGETQYF. The chain recombines TRBV28 with TRBJ2-5; D tentatively reads TRBD1 or TRBD2 (5 bases each). This CDR3 is built from 15 residues. Per germline, CDR1 MDHEN and CDR2 SYDVKM. V was pared by 3 bases and J by 5 bases, with 16 bases between.

This clone has only a few counts. The chain combines TRBV19 with TRBJ1-1; TRBD1 is a possible D gene (6 bases). The CDR3 loop spans 12 amino acids. The V and J ends lost 5 bases and 4 bases respectively, with 8 bases between them. CDR1 and CDR2 from the germline V gene are LNHDA and SQIVND (reference sequence). The CDR3 bases are TGTGCCAGTAGTCAGGGGCCCACTGAAGCTTTCTTT. It specifies CASSQGPTEAFF.

The chain couples TRBV28 to TRBJ2-1; no reliable D call. The CDR3 runs to 15 residues. Trimming left V 8 bases short and J 2 bases short, with 16 bases between. Germline V gene data show CDR1 as MDHEN and CDR2 as SYDVKM. CDR3 coding DNA: TGTGCCAGCGGGATAGAGGCTCGCCCCTACAATGAGCAGTTCTTC. It is translated as CASGIEARPYNEQFF.

V gene TRBV10-3 combines with J gene TRBJ2-7; 10 bases align to TRBD2. This CDR3 has 15 residues. Germline assignment: CDR1 ENHRY and CDR2 SYGVKD. Trimming took 3 bases from V and 3 from J; bases not matched to a gene: 5. This CDR3 reads CAISESLAGDYEQYF. In DNA, the CDR3 is TGTGCCATCAGTGAATCCCTAGCGGGGGACTACGAGCAGTACTTC.

The chain has TRBV2 and TRBJ1-1; maybe TRBD1 (6 bases). Looked up from germline, CDR1 is SNHLY and CDR2 is FYNNEI. The length of the CDR3 is 15 residues. V was trimmed by 1 base and J by 5 bases, leaving 14 bases between them. CDR3 DNA sequence: TGTGCCAGCAGTGAAGAGGGCAGGGGATGGACTGAAGCTTTCTTT. This translates into CASSEEGRGWTEAFF.

The J gene is TRBJ2-2, the V gene TRBV27; TRBD2 aligns across 10 bases. Losses at the gene ends were 2 bases for V and 4 bases for J; bases not matched to a gene: 4. This CDR3 has 16 amino acids. Looked up from germline, CDR1 is MNHEY and CDR2 is SMNVEV (reference sequence). The CDR3 sequence is CASSLLAGASTGELFF. DNA of the CDR3: TGTGCCAGCAGTTTACTAGCGGGAGCGAGCACCGGGGAGCTGTTTTTT.

Points on this clone: Germline is not matched at one junction end, which may reflect a read error. The gene calls are TRBV7-9 and TRBJ2-5; 9 bases align to TRBD2. Germline V gives CDR1 SEHNR, CDR2 FQNEAQ (reference sequence). The CDR3 covers 15 residues. The CDR3 bases are TGTGCCAGCAGCCTAGCGGGGAGCAAACAAGAGACCCAGTACTTC. Translated: CASSLAGSKQETQYF. Looking up the rest from reference TRBV7-9 and TRBJ2-5 gives the full variable domain: DTGVSQNPRHKITKRGQNVTFRCDPISEHNRLYWYRQTLGQGPEFLTYFQNEAQLEKSRLLSDRFSAERPKGSFSTLEIQRTEQGDSAMYLCASSLAGSKQETQYFGPGTRLLVL.

The rearrangement joins TRBV6-6 to TRBJ2-2; tentatively, D is TRBD1 or TRBD2 (5 bases each). This CDR3 has 15 residues. The germline V gene has CDR1 MNHNY and CDR2 SVGAGI (reference sequence). Trimming cost V 6 bases and J 3 bases, with 14 bases left between them. The CDR3 sequence: CASRKPGTYTGELFF. CDR3 DNA sequence: TGTGCCAGCAGAAAGCCCGGGACCTACACCGGGGAGCTGTTTTTT.

This clone was counted once. V gene TRBV7-9 combines with J gene TRBJ2-1; possibly TRBD2 for D (5 bases). CDR1 is SEHNR and CDR2 is FQNEAQ in the germline V gene (reference sequence). The V and J ends lost 5 bases and 3 bases respectively, with 26 bases between them. The CDR3 sequence is 19 residues long. The CDR3 loop reads CASSPPRGPLTGFYNEQFF. The CDR3 nucleotides read TGTGCCAGCAGCCCCCCTAGAGGGCCTCTCACGGGCTTCTACAATGAGCAGTTCTTC.

The V call is TRBV7-2, the J call TRBJ2-7; no clear D gene. The V and J ends lost 1 base and 3 bases respectively, with 10 bases between them. The germline V gene encodes CDR1 SGHTA and CDR2 FQGNSA. There are 14 residues in the CDR3. The chain's CDR3 is CASSLGVLIYEQYF. The CDR3 bases are TGTGCCAGCAGCTTAGGGGTTCTGATCTACGAGCAGTACTTC.

J is TRBJ2-3 and V is TRBV7-8, with D unclear. V shed 1 base and J shed 5 bases, with 7 bases lying between them. The CDR3 runs 13 residues. The germline CDR1 and CDR2 sequences are SGHVS and FQNEAQ. CDR3 nucleotide sequence: TGTGCCAGCAGCTTAGATGTGAAAGATACGCAGTATTTT. It codes for CASSLDVKDTQYF.

The chain employs TRBV9 and TRBJ2-3; D is perhaps TRBD2 (6 bases). V gave up 10 bases and J gave up 3 bases, with 9 bases separating them. The germline V gene has CDR1 SGDLS and CDR2 YYNGEE. The CDR3 has 11 residues. In nucleotides, the CDR3 is TGTGCCTCCGGAGGGACAGATACGCAGTATTTT. Amino acid sequence: CASGGTDTQYF.

V gene TRBV10-3 combines with J gene TRBJ1-4; TRBD1 might be the D (6 bases). Trimming cost V 3 bases and J 0 bases, with 8 bases left between them. The CDR3 is made up of 15 amino acids. CDR1 is ENHRY and CDR2 is SYGVKD in the germline V gene. The CDR3 here is CAISDGGSTNEKLFF. Here the CDR3 DNA reads TGTGCCATCAGTGATGGGGGCTCAACTAATGAAAAACTGTTTTTT.

A few counts support this clone. The V gene is TRBV5-4, the J gene TRBJ2-2; 7 bases line up with TRBD1. Germline values: CDR1 SGHNT, CDR2 YYREEE (reference sequence). The CDR3 has 14 amino acids. V shed 4 bases and J 7 bases; nucleotides not matched to a gene: 7. CDR3 in amino acids: CASSRRQGLGELFF. The CDR3 DNA reads TGTGCCAGCAGCAGAAGACAGGGTCTCGGGGAGCTGTTTTTT.

This chain links TRBV7-6 with TRBJ2-5; 12 nucleotides agree with TRBD2. V trimming: 5 bases; J trimming: 4 bases; junction bases outside the gene matches: 5. The CDR3 spans 15 residues. In germline, CDR1 is SGHVS, CDR2 FNYEAQ. The CDR3 DNA is TGTGCCAGCAGCCCTAGCGGGGGGGCCGGAGAGACCCAGTACTTC. Its translation is CASSPSGGAGETQYF. The full variable domain, its missing parts supplied by reference TRBV7-6 and TRBJ2-5, is GAGVSQSPRYKVTKRGQDVALRCDPISGHVSLYWYRQALGQGPEFLTYFNYEAQQDKSGLPNDRFSAERPEGSISTLTIQRTEQRDSAMYRCASSPSGGAGETQYFGPGTRLLVL.